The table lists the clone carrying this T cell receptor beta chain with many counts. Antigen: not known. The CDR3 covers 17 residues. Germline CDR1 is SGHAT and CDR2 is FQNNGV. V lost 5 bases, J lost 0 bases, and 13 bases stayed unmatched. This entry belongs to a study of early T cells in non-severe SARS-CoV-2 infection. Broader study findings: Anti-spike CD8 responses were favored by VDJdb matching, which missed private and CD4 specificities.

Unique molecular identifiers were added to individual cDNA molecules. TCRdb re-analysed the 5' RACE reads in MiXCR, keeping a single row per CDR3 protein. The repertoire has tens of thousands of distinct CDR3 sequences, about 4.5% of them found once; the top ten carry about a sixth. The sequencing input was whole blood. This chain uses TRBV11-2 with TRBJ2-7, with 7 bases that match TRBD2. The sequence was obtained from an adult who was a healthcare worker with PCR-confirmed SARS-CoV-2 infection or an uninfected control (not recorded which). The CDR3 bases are TGTGCCAGCAGCCCCCGGGGGAGGGGACGAGGCTCCTACGAGCAGTACTTC. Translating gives CASSPRGRGRGSYEQYF.